The 26 T cell receptor beta chains below come from one sample, sequenced in a study of blood T cell repertoires in COVID-19. Produced via immunoSEQ multiplex PCR; TCRdb's table is partial and in-frame only. The sample has some 150,000 clones, approximately 85% seen once; the top ten hold more than 1%. Sequenced material: peripheral blood. All receptors come from a man between 40 and 49 years old with acute or convalescent COVID-19.

This chain joins TRBV3-1 (or the pseudogene TRBV3-2) and TRBJ2-1; TRBD2 matches 8 bases. The V and J ends lost 4 bases and 8 bases, in that order; junction bases with no gene match: 7. This CDR3 has 14 residues. Germline V gene lookup returns CDR1 LGHDT and CDR2 YNNKEL (reference sequence). The CDR3 DNA follows: TGTGCCAGCAGCCTTCGGGGGGGCGGTCATGAGCAGTTCTTC. This sequence encodes CASSLRGGGHEQFF.

The rearrangement joins TRBV7-2 to TRBJ1-1; D gene unclear. Germline lookup yields CDR1 SGHTA and CDR2 FQGNSA. CDR3 size: 13 residues. The V gene lost 4 bases and the J gene lost 1 base, with 7 bases spanning the gap. CDR3 nucleotide sequence: TGTGCCAGCAGCTCCAACAGGAACACTGAAGCTTTCTTT. It encodes CASSSNRNTEAFF.

The chain recombines TRBV18 with TRBJ1-1, with a tentative D call TRBD1 (6 bases). This CDR3 contains 14 residues. Trimming took 5 bases from V and 3 from J, leaving 13 bases between them. Germline CDR1 KGHSH, CDR2 LQKENI. CDR3 bases: TGTGCCAGCTCATACAGGGAGAGGGACACTGAAGCTTTCTTT. It specifies CASSYRERDTEAFF.

The chain combines TRBV2 with TRBJ1-1; no clear D. The CDR3 runs 12 residues. In germline, CDR1 is SNHLY, CDR2 FYNNEI. V was clipped by 5 bases and J by 1 base, with 5 bases between them. Written as DNA, the CDR3 is TGTGCCAGCAGTCGAGCGAACACTGAAGCTTTCTTT. It yields the protein CASSRANTEAFF.

This chain uses TRBV27 with TRBJ2-3, with 10 bases identical to TRBD2. V gave up 4 bases and J gave up 1 base; unmatched junction bases: 5. The germline gives CDR1 MNHEY, CDR2 SMNVEV (reference sequence). CDR3 length equals 16 residues. The CDR3 bases are TGTGCCAGCAGTTCCCCTAGCGGGGGTGGCACAGATACGCAGTATTTT. It codes for CASSSPSGGGTDTQYF.

This clone was picked up one time. This sequence joins TRBV7-9 and TRBJ2-7, with D possibly matching TRBD1 (6 bases). Germline CDR1 and CDR2: SEHNR and FQNEAQ (reference sequence). Trimming cost V 2 bases and J 3 bases, with 11 bases left between them. This CDR3 region has 14 residues. The CDR3 here is CASSLLGADYEQYF. CDR3 nucleotide sequence: TGTGCCAGCAGCTTATTGGGGGCAGACTACGAGCAGTACTTC.

This chain connects TRBV5-4 to TRBJ2-5, with no clear D. V was shortened by 1 base and J by 2 bases, with 6 bases between the two germline ends. Germline-derived CDR1 and CDR2 are SGHNT and YYREEE (reference sequence). The CDR3 totals 13 residues. CDR3 protein: CASSLWRQETQYF. The DNA of the CDR3 is TGTGCCAGCAGCTTGTGGAGACAAGAGACCCAGTACTTC.

The chain carries TRBV5-1 and TRBJ2-5; 7 bases agree with TRBD1. With 4 bases clipped from V and 5 bases from J, the junction kept 8 bases outside the gene matches. This CDR3 comprises 14 residues. Germline V CDR1 and CDR2: SGHRS, YFSETQ. CDR3 sequence: CASSQQTGAETQYF. CDR3 sequence (DNA): TGCGCCAGCAGCCAGCAAACAGGGGCCGAGACCCAGTACTTC.

This sequence joins TRBV25-1 and TRBJ2-7; perhaps TRBD2 as D (6 bases). Trimming left V 2 bases short and J 3 bases short, with 8 bases between. Per germline, CDR1 MGHDK and CDR2 SYGVNS. CDR3 size: 13 residues. CDR3 in amino acids: CASSEPGVYEQYF. CDR3 bases: TGTGCCAGCAGTGAACCGGGGGTCTACGAGCAGTACTTC.

This clone was seen just once. CDR3 sequence reads: CASSSMGTTTEAFF. CDR3 sequence (DNA): TGTGCCAGCAGCTCTATGGGGACTACTACTGAAGCTTTCTTT. The chain links TRBV5-5 to TRBJ1-1; D is perhaps TRBD1 (5 bases). CDR1 is SGHKS, CDR2 YYEKEE, per germline (reference sequence). Trimming removed 3 bases from V and 5 bases from J, with 14 bases in between. The CDR3 is 14 amino acids.

The chain employs TRBV27 and TRBJ1-5; TRBD1 matches 7 bases. CDR3 length: 14 residues. With 6 bases clipped from V and 0 bases from J, the junction kept 2 bases outside the gene matches. The germline CDR1 and CDR2 sequences are MNHEY and SMNVEV (reference sequence). CDR3 nucleotide sequence: TGTGCCAGCAGGGGACAGCATAGCAATCAGCCCCAGCATTTT. Protein sequence: CASRGQHSNQPQHF.

This sequence joins TRBV18 and TRBJ1-1; D is undetermined. V lost 4 bases and J lost 3, with 6 bases in between. Germline CDR1 is KGHSH and CDR2 is LQKENI. CDR3 length equals 12 residues. The CDR3 bases are TGTGCCAGCTCACTAGAGGACACTGAAGCTTTCTTT. It yields the protein CASSLEDTEAFF.

The V gene is TRBV19, the J gene TRBJ1-1; possible D gene TRBD1, 6 bases. Trimming removed 9 bases from V and 7 bases from J, with 18 bases in between. The germline CDR1 and CDR2 sequences are LNHDA and SQIVND (reference sequence). The CDR3 runs to 13 residues. The chain's CDR3 is CARSKQGQFEAFF. Written as DNA, the CDR3 is TGTGCCAGGTCGAAACAAGGACAGTTTGAAGCTTTCTTT.

V is TRBV4-1 and J is TRBJ1-5; 10 bases line up with TRBD1. The germline gives CDR1 MGHRA, CDR2 YSYEKL. Losses at the gene ends were 4 bases for V and 2 bases for J; bases not matched to a gene: 8. CDR3 size: 17 residues. The DNA for the CDR3 is TGCGCCAGCAGCCGAGGACAGGGGGGGGACGGCAATCAGCCCCAGCATTTT. Translation gives CASSRGQGGDGNQPQHF.

The chain links TRBV7-9 to TRBJ1-1; D is uncertain. This CDR3 has 11 residues. Germline V CDR1 and CDR2: SEHNR, FQNEAQ (reference sequence). V shed 4 bases and J shed 11 bases, with 11 bases lying between them. The CDR3 coding sequence is TGTGCCAGCAGCTCCCCCTCCAGGGCTTTCTTT. Its protein product is CASSSPSRAFF.

The V call is TRBV10-2, the J call TRBJ2-7; 9 bases fit TRBD1. CDR3 size: 14 residues. The germline V gene has CDR1 WSHSY and CDR2 SAAADI. Losses at the gene ends were 4 bases for V and 5 bases for J; bases not matched to a gene: 6. The CDR3 DNA reads TGCGCCAGCAGTGCGGGACAGGGAACCCACGAGCAGTACTTC. This gives the protein CASSAGQGTHEQYF.

This clone occurred a few times. CDR3 residues: CASSFTGDTEAFF. CDR3 bases: TGTGCCAGTAGTTTTACAGGGGACACTGAAGCTTTCTTT. The V call is TRBV19, the J call TRBJ1-1, with 7 bases aligning to TRBD1. Germline trimming cut 5 bases from V and 3 bases from J; bases unmatched to any gene: 3. This CDR3 is 13 amino acids long. Germline values: CDR1 LNHDA, CDR2 SQIVND (reference sequence).

V and J are TRBV5-8 and TRBJ2-6; D is unclear. Trimming removed 2 bases at V and 0 bases at J, with 9 bases between. This CDR3 spans 16 amino acids. Germline V CDR1 and CDR2: SGHTS, YDEGEE. The CDR3, as DNA: TGTGCCAGCAGCTTCCTGGAGTCCTCTGGGGCCAACGTCCTGACTTTC. This encodes CASSFLESSGANVLTF.

The count of this clone is one. In DNA, the CDR3 is TGTGCTAGTGGCGACAGCTCCGACTCGTACCAAGAGACCCAGTACTTC. Translation: CASGDSSDSYQETQYF. This rearrangement joins TRBV12-5 to TRBJ2-5; D might be TRBD1 (5 bases). V was pared by 6 bases and J by 0 bases, with 17 bases between. Germline assignment: CDR1 LGHNT and CDR2 FRNRAP. The CDR3 contains 16 residues. The full variable domain, in which reference TRBV12-5 and TRBJ2-5 provide the parts outside the CDR3, is DARVTQTPRHKVTEMGQEVTMRCQPILGHNTVFWYRQTMMQGLELLAYFRNRAPLDDSGMPKDRFSAEMPDATLATLKIQPSEPRDSAVYFCASGDSSDSYQETQYFGPGTRLLVL.

The chain combines TRBV6-2 or TRBV6-3 with TRBJ2-5; D perhaps matches TRBD2 (5 bases). Germline V gives CDR1 MNHEY, CDR2 SVGEGT. The V end was cut by 4 bases, the J end by 1 base, with 13 bases between. This CDR3 region has 15 residues. CDR3 sequence reads: CASSSSSAGQETQYF. The CDR3 DNA reads TGTGCCAGCAGTTCCTCCTCCGCGGGCCAAGAGACCCAGTACTTC.

This clone was counted a single time. This rearrangement joins TRBV6-2 or TRBV6-3 to TRBJ2-1; TRBD1 matches 8 bases. This CDR3 is 13 amino acids long. Trimming at V came to 7 bases and at J to 8 bases, leaving 7 bases not matched to a gene. The germline V gene has CDR1 MNHEY and CDR2 SVGEGT. CDR3 sequence (DNA): TGTGCCAGCACCCCCAGGGGGCCGGATGAGCAGTTCTTC. Translated: CASTPRGPDEQFF.

This clone was counted a few times. The rearrangement joins TRBV11-2 to TRBJ1-3; a weak D match, TRBD1 (6 bases). Trimming took off 4 bases at V and 4 bases at J, with 17 bases between the two ends. This CDR3 spans 16 amino acids. The germline V gene has CDR1 SGHAT and CDR2 FQNNGV. The CDR3, as DNA: TGTGCCAGCAGCTCTTACAACAGGGCTTCAGGAAACACCATATATTTT. Translating it yields CASSSYNRASGNTIYF.

Details on this clone: A read error may produce the germline difference seen at one junction end. This chain uses TRBV7-7 with TRBJ2-2; D is perhaps TRBD1 (6 bases). Per germline, CDR1 SSHAT and CDR2 FNYEAQ (reference sequence). The CDR3 runs to 13 residues. The CDR3, as DNA: TGTGCTAGCAGCTCACAGGGTTCCGGGGAGCTGTTTTTT. This translates into CASSSQGSGELFF.

The chain links TRBV5-4 to TRBJ1-3; tentative D call: TRBD1 (6 bases). The germline V gene encodes CDR1 SGHNT and CDR2 YYREEE (reference sequence). Trimming left V 1 base short and J 2 bases short, with 7 bases between. The CDR3 extends over 14 amino acids. The CDR3 coding sequence is TGTGCCAGCAGCTTGTACAGGGCTGGAAACACCATATATTTT. It yields the protein CASSLYRAGNTIYF.

This clone has just a few counts. The chain joins TRBV7-8 to TRBJ2-1, with D possibly TRBD1 on 6 matching bases. The CDR3 is made up of 15 amino acids. V was clipped by 9 bases and J by 4 bases, with 19 bases between them. Germline V gene lookup returns CDR1 SGHVS and CDR2 FQNEAQ. The DNA for the CDR3 is TGTGCCAGGGGAACCTGGACAGATGATTACAATGAGCAGTTCTTC. This encodes CARGTWTDDYNEQFF. Using reference TRBV7-8 and TRBJ2-1 for the parts outside the CDR3, the full variable domain is GAGVSQSPRYKVAKRGQDVALRCDPISGHVSLFWYQQALGQGPEFLTYFQNEAQLDKSGLPSDRFFAERPEGSVSTLKIQRTQQEDSAVYLCARGTWTDDYNEQFFGPGTRLTVL.

The chain's CDR3 is CASSIDPTGFYTEAFF. The CDR3 region has the DNA TGTGCCAGTAGTATAGACCCGACAGGGTTTTATACTGAAGCTTTCTTT. V usage is TRBV19 and J usage is TRBJ1-1; 7 positions match TRBD1. The CDR3 has 16 amino acids. Losses at the gene ends were 0 bases for V and 5 bases for J; bases not matched to a gene: 9. CDR1 LNHDA and CDR2 SQIVND come from the germline V gene (reference sequence). Filled out from reference TRBV19 and TRBJ1-1, the complete variable domain reads DGGITQSPKYLFRKEGQNVTLSCEQNLNHDAMYWYRQDPGQGLRLIYYSQIVNDFQKGDIAEGYSVSREKKESFPLTVTSAQKNPTAFYLCASSIDPTGFYTEAFFGQGTRLTVV.